This T cell receptor (beta chain) was identified during a study of shared T cell receptors in the human thymus. Data came from immunoSEQ multiplex PCR; TCRdb stores just in-frame clones and leaves some out. The sample includes around 68,000 clones, about 95% of them seen just once. V was clipped by 1 base and J by 2 bases, with 15 bases between them. The CDR3 contains 16 residues. In germline, CDR1 is SGHNT, CDR2 YENEEA. The sequenced sample was thymocytes. The chain employs TRBV11-3 and TRBJ2-7; TRBD1 might be the D (6 bases). The TCR originated in a human donor. For the CDR3, the DNA is TGTGCCAGCAGCTTAGGTATGCAGGGGATACCCTACGAGCAGTACTTC. Protein product: CASSLGMQGIPYEQYF.